The 20 T cell receptor beta chains presented below share a single source sample, sequenced in a study of cytomegalovirus exposure and HLA in healthy donors. PCR primers comprised 60 Vbeta and 13 Jbeta primers. The repertoire was sequenced with immunoSEQ multiplex PCR; TCRdb's copy has only in-frame clones and lacks some. The sample lists 300,000 or so clones, roughly 81% occurring once. Sequenced sample: PBMCs. These receptors were taken from a middle-aged woman in good health and CMV-seropositive.

In its sample, this clone was seen once. The chain employs TRBV10-3 and TRBJ2-2; 14 nucleotides agree with TRBD2. Germline V gene lookup returns CDR1 ENHRY and CDR2 SYGVKD. V was pared by 6 bases and J by 4 bases, with 4 bases of the junction left unmatched. This CDR3 is built from 16 residues. The CDR3 spells CAISLGLAGGTGELFF. DNA for the CDR3: TGTGCCATCAGCCTTGGACTAGCGGGAGGCACCGGGGAGCTGTTTTTT.

The chain combines TRBV10-3 with TRBJ2-1; tentatively, D is TRBD2 (6 bases). Looked up from germline, CDR1 is ENHRY and CDR2 is SYGVKD. The CDR3 runs to 15 residues. Trimming took 6 bases from V and 2 from J, leaving 14 bases between them. CDR3 sequence: CAISEDYFTYNEQFF. CDR3 sequence (DNA): TGTGCCATCAGCGAGGACTATTTCACCTACAATGAGCAGTTCTTC.

The chain employs TRBV11-2 and TRBJ2-5, with unresolved D. Germline V lookup: CDR1 SGHAT, CDR2 FQNNGV. V lost 5 bases and J lost 1, with 17 bases in between. CDR3 length equals 16 residues. This chain's CDR3 is CASSLSSGWFQETQYF. The CDR3 nucleotides are TGTGCCAGCAGCCTATCATCCGGGTGGTTCCAAGAGACCCAGTACTTC.

This chain uses TRBV5-8 with TRBJ2-4, with TRBD2 matching over 7 bases. Trimming at V came to 1 base and at J to 9 bases, leaving 7 bases not matched to a gene. Germline-derived CDR1 and CDR2 are SGHTS and YDEGEE. The CDR3 contains 14 residues. CDR3 in amino acids: CASSLRGGPGIQYF. The CDR3 coding sequence is TGTGCCAGCAGCTTGAGGGGAGGGCCAGGCATTCAGTACTTC.

The chain recombines TRBV19 with TRBJ1-5; the match to TRBD1 covers 7 bases. Trimming cost V 10 bases and J 3 bases; bases outside gene matches: 12. CDR3 length equals 15 residues. CDR1 and CDR2 from the germline V gene are LNHDA and SQIVND (reference sequence). CDR3 protein: CATRDSQAVNQPQHF. CDR3 DNA sequence: TGTGCCACTAGGGACAGCCAGGCCGTCAATCAGCCCCAGCATTTT.

V and J are TRBV4-2 and TRBJ2-3; 7 bases match TRBD1. Germline CDR1 and CDR2: LGHNA and YNFKEQ. The V gene end was trimmed by 0 bases and the J gene end by 2 bases; junction bases not matched to a gene: 8. The CDR3 is 17 residues long. The CDR3 here is CASSQDSNRGYTDTQYF. The DNA for the CDR3 is TGTGCCAGCAGCCAAGACTCAAACAGGGGATACACAGATACGCAGTATTTT.

This clone was counted between two and nine times. This chain connects TRBV7-2 to TRBJ2-7, with TRBD2 matching 9 bases. The CDR3 is 15 amino acids. Germline CDR1 and CDR2: SGHTA and FQGNSA. V was clipped by 5 bases and J by 5 bases; unmatched bases: 10. The CDR3 DNA sequence: TGTGCCAGCAGCCCGACGGCTAGCGGGATTGACGAGCAGTACTTC. Encoded protein: CASSPTASGIDEQYF.

The table lists this clone with a few counts. The gene calls are TRBV7-2 and TRBJ2-7; 10 bases are shared with TRBD2. Germline CDR1 reads SGHTA; CDR2 reads FQGNSA. This CDR3 contains 14 residues. Losses at the gene ends were 8 bases for V and 2 bases for J; bases not matched to a gene: 6. In nucleotides, the CDR3 is TGTGCCAGCCGCAAACTAGCGGGAACCTACGAGCAGTACTTC. Protein sequence: CASRKLAGTYEQYF.

The J gene is TRBJ1-6, the V gene TRBV7-9, with TRBD1 matching 7 bases. Germline lookup yields CDR1 SEHNR and CDR2 FQNEAQ (reference sequence). The CDR3 sequence is 15 residues long. The V and J ends lost 1 base and 7 bases, in that order; junction bases with no gene match: 4. The CDR3, as DNA: TGTGCCAGCAGCTTAGTGGACAGGAGGAATTCACCCCTCCACTTT. Translating it yields CASSLVDRRNSPLHF.

CDR3 DNA: TGTGCCAGCAGACCTACTAGCTTCTCCTACAATGAGCAGTTCTTC. Amino acids: CASRPTSFSYNEQFF. The rearrangement uses TRBV28 and TRBJ2-1, with D maybe TRBD2 (6 bases). The germline gives CDR1 MDHEN, CDR2 SYDVKM. The CDR3 is 15 amino acids. The germline V and J ends were trimmed by 6 bases and 0 bases, with 12 bases remaining between them.

The J gene is TRBJ1-2, the V gene TRBV28, with TRBD1 matching 10 bases. Germline values: CDR1 MDHEN, CDR2 SYDVKM. The CDR3 has 18 amino acids. Trimming at V came to 5 bases and at J to 2 bases, leaving 14 bases not matched to a gene. The CDR3 here is CASSTIDDRGQSNYGYTF. DNA of the CDR3: TGTGCCAGCAGTACAATCGACGACAGGGGGCAGAGCAACTATGGCTACACCTTC.

This clone showed up just once. V usage is TRBV7-6 and J usage is TRBJ2-3, with a weak D call TRBD2 (5 bases). This CDR3 is 15 amino acids long. Between the trimmed V and J ends, which lost 0 bases and 0 bases, there was a span of 7 bases. Germline CDR1 and CDR2: SGHVS and FNYEAQ. The CDR3 protein is CASSLAGGSTDTQYF. CDR3 sequence (DNA): TGTGCCAGCAGCTTAGCGGGCGGGAGCACAGATACGCAGTATTTT.

V gene TRBV4-1 combines with J gene TRBJ1-3; 10 positions match TRBD2. The DNA end lines up better with TRBJ2-2; the J call may be wrong. The germline CDR1 and CDR2 sequences are MGHRA and YSYEKL. The CDR3 is made up of 17 amino acids. DNA of the CDR3: TGCGCCAGCAGCCAAGACTACCTAGCGGGGGTGTCCGGGGAGCTGTTTTTT. Translating it yields CASSQDYLAGVSGELFF.

J is TRBJ2-2 and V is TRBV27; no clear D. Germline assignment: CDR1 MNHEY and CDR2 SMNVEV (reference sequence). The germline V and J ends were trimmed by 3 bases and 8 bases, with 10 bases remaining between them. The CDR3 consists of 13 residues. Here the CDR3 DNA reads TGTGCCAGCAGTTTCAACTCCCCAGGGGAGCTGTTTTTT. Protein: CASSFNSPGELFF.

V gene TRBV28 combines with J gene TRBJ1-6; the match to TRBD1 covers 9 bases. Germline CDR1 is MDHEN and CDR2 is SYDVKM. The CDR3 runs to 13 residues. J gave up 14 bases and V 6 bases, and 8 bases lay outside the gene matches. CDR3 coding DNA: TGTGCCAGCAGCGGACAGGGGATCATTACCCTCCACTTT. Translation gives CASSGQGIITLHF.

This chain links TRBV6-1 with TRBJ1-1; D uncertain. Germline CDR1 MNHNS, CDR2 SASEGT. The CDR3 length is 15 residues. V dropped 6 bases and J dropped 4 bases, with 18 bases sitting between them. Here the CDR3 DNA reads TGTGCCAGCAGCAATTTAAACACATGGAGCACTGAAGCTTTCTTT. Residues: CASSNLNTWSTEAFF.

The chain recombines TRBV19 with TRBJ2-1, with D uncertain. Looked up from germline, CDR1 is LNHDA and CDR2 is SQIVND (reference sequence). CDR3 length: 14 amino acids. Trimming stripped 5 bases from V and 2 bases from J, with 10 bases between. The CDR3 bases are TGTGCCAGTAGTCCTCAGGCGACCTACAATGAGCAGTTCTTC. It translates to CASSPQATYNEQFF.

V usage is TRBV4-2 and J usage is TRBJ2-5; 7 bases line up with TRBD2. With 3 bases clipped from V and 0 bases from J, the junction kept 4 bases outside the gene matches. CDR1 and CDR2 (germline): LGHNA, YNFKEQ. CDR3 size: 15 residues. For the CDR3, the DNA is TGTGCCAGCAGCCAGCACCTAGCGGACCAAGAGACCCAGTACTTC. Protein product: CASSQHLADQETQYF.

The chain employs TRBV7-2 and TRBJ1-1; D is undetermined. The length of the CDR3 is 14 residues. The germline CDR1 and CDR2 sequences are SGHTA and FQGNSA. The V and J ends lost 5 bases and 5 bases respectively, with 15 bases between them. This CDR3 is CASSVAGSGTEAFF. DNA for the CDR3: TGTGCCAGCAGCGTCGCGGGGTCGGGGACTGAAGCTTTCTTT.

The V and J genes are TRBV19 and TRBJ1-2; D gene unclear. The germline CDR1 and CDR2 sequences are LNHDA and SQIVND (reference sequence). CDR3 size: 15 residues. Trimming shortened V by 1 base and J by 0 bases, and 9 bases separated the two germline ends. CDR3 sequence reads: CASSIAAGTNYGYTF. CDR3 sequence (DNA): TGTGCCAGTAGTATAGCGGCAGGAACTAACTATGGCTACACCTTC.